This T cell receptor (beta chain) was retrieved from a study of a mutant IDH1 vaccine in newly diagnosed glioma. Time point noted: week 23, last vaccination. Topical imiquimod was applied with each vaccine dose, which held 300 ug of mutant IDH1 20-mer peptide. Trimming stripped 4 bases from V and 12 bases from J, with 13 bases between. The CDR3 has 12 amino acids. Germline CDR1 is MNHNS and CDR2 is SASEGT. Produced via immunoSEQ multiplex PCR; TCRdb's table is partial and in-frame only. The table shows tens of thousands of clones, with more than 80% occurring only once. Comments on this clone: Its antigen is unknown.

The source material was PBMCs, sampled from a glioma patient whose treatment included an IDH1 peptide vaccine. The sequence was obtained from a woman aged 45-59 years with glioma. The chain carries TRBV6-1 and TRBJ2-1; possible D gene TRBD1, 6 bases. CDR3 in DNA: TGTGCCAGCAGTGTCAACAGGGCCAGGCAGTTCTTC. It is translated as CASSVNRARQFF.